Presented here are 20 T cell receptor beta chains from one specimen sequenced in a study of cytomegalovirus exposure and HLA in healthy donors. Using immunoSEQ multiplex PCR, the repertoire was profiled, and TCRdb retains in-frame clones only, with some absent. The sample lists some 140,000 clones; about four fifths were seen once. The sample consisted of PBMCs. The receptors here all came from a woman aged 30 to 39 in good health and CMV-seronegative.

The chain uses TRBV7-9 and TRBJ2-7, with 7 bases that match TRBD1. CDR1 is SEHNR, CDR2 FQNEAQ, per germline (reference sequence). The V segment lost 2 bases and the J segment 7 bases; nucleotides outside the gene matches: 8. The CDR3 runs to 14 residues. The CDR3 coding sequence is TGTGCCAGCAGCTTATTTCAGGGGGTAGAAGAGCAGTACTTC. Translation gives CASSLFQGVEEQYF.

V usage is TRBV6-5 and J usage is TRBJ1-1, with 7 bases fitting TRBD1. Looked up from germline, CDR1 is MNHEY and CDR2 is SVGAGI. With 6 bases clipped from V and 7 bases from J, the junction kept 11 bases outside the gene matches. The CDR3 length is 14 residues. For the CDR3, the DNA is TGTGCCAGCAGGCCACAGGGGAAACTCGATGAAGCTTTCTTT. It is translated as CASRPQGKLDEAFF.

The J gene is TRBJ1-5, the V gene TRBV5-6, with 9 nucleotides matching TRBD1. CDR3 length: 14 amino acids. Losses at the gene ends were 2 bases for V and 6 bases for J; bases not matched to a gene: 3. In germline, CDR1 is SGHDT, CDR2 YYEEEE. CDR3 DNA sequence: TGTGCCAGCAGCTTACAGGGGGCTGTTCAGCCCCAGCATTTT. This codes for CASSLQGAVQPQHF. The full variable domain, completed using reference TRBV5-6 and TRBJ1-5, is DAGVTQSPTHLIKTRGQQVTLRCSPKSGHDTVSWYQQALGQGPQFIFQYYEEEERQRGNFPDRFSGHQFPNYSSELNVNALLLGDSALYLCASSLQGAVQPQHFGDGTRLSIL.

The gene calls are TRBV5-4 and TRBJ2-7; possible D gene TRBD2, 6 bases. The V gene lost 4 bases and the J gene lost 7 bases, with 21 bases spanning the gap. Germline V CDR1 and CDR2: SGHNT, YYREEE (reference sequence). The CDR3 has 15 amino acids. As DNA, the CDR3 is TGTGCCAGCAGCCCCAGGGAAAAGGGCGCGGGGGAGCAGTACTTC. This sequence encodes CASSPREKGAGEQYF.

The chain is built from TRBV6-1 and TRBJ2-7, with D unclear. The CDR3 length is 13 residues. Trimming shortened V by 2 bases and J by 6 bases, and 11 bases separated the two germline ends. Per germline, CDR1 MNHNS and CDR2 SASEGT. The CDR3 loop reads CASSESEAGEQYF. CDR3 DNA: TGTGCCAGCAGTGAAAGCGAGGCTGGCGAGCAGTACTTC.

This chain links TRBV4-2 with TRBJ2-3, with 10 positions matching TRBD2. CDR1 and CDR2 from the germline V gene are LGHNA and YNFKEQ. The CDR3 consists of 17 residues. Germline trimming cut 1 base from V and 4 bases from J; bases unmatched to any gene: 8. The CDR3 sequence is CASSQATEAGGSDTQYF. The CDR3 DNA reads TGTGCCAGCAGCCAAGCAACTGAAGCGGGGGGGTCAGATACGCAGTATTTT.

CDR3 region: CASSQPGGSLGELFF. DNA of the CDR3: TGTGCCAGCAGCCAGCCGGGGGGAAGCCTCGGGGAGCTGTTTTTT. The chain combines TRBV9 with TRBJ2-2; the match to TRBD2 covers 7 bases. CDR1 is SGDLS, CDR2 YYNGEE, per germline. V lost 4 bases, J lost 7 bases, and 10 bases stayed unmatched. This CDR3 contains 15 residues.

The chain has TRBV14 and TRBJ2-3, with D possibly TRBD2 on 6 matching bases. In germline, CDR1 is SGHDN, CDR2 FVKESK. Trimming pared 3 bases from V and 2 bases from J, leaving 12 bases between. This CDR3 spans 15 amino acids. In DNA form, the CDR3 reads TGTGCCAGCAGCCAGTCTAGCGTGAACACAGATACGCAGTATTTT. Residues: CASSQSSVNTDTQYF.

The V gene is TRBV11-1, the J gene TRBJ2-1; TRBD2 might be the D (6 bases). The CDR3 contains 15 residues. Germline-derived CDR1 and CDR2 are SGHAT and FQDESV (reference sequence). V dropped 0 bases and J dropped 8 bases, with 14 bases sitting between them. The CDR3 DNA reads TGTGCCAGCAGCTTAGCCTCGATCTGGGAGGATGAGCAGTTCTTC. It encodes CASSLASIWEDEQFF. Together with reference TRBV11-1 and TRBJ2-1, the CDR3 gives the full variable domain: EAEVAQSPRYKITEKSQAVAFWCDPISGHATLYWYRQILGQGPELLVQFQDESVVDDSQLPKDRFSAERLKGVDSTLKIQPAELGDSAMYLCASSLASIWEDEQFFGPGTRLTVL.

The V gene is TRBV5-1, the J gene TRBJ2-1; TRBD1 agrees at 8 bases. Germline assignment: CDR1 SGHRS and CDR2 YFSETQ. With 0 bases clipped from V and 8 bases from J, the junction kept 7 bases outside the gene matches. CDR3 size: 15 residues. CDR3: CASSLEDRDVDEQFF. For the CDR3, the DNA is TGCGCCAGCAGCTTGGAGGACAGGGACGTTGATGAGCAGTTCTTC.

The rearrangement links TRBV19 to TRBJ1-2, with D unclear. Germline loops: CDR1 LNHDA, CDR2 SQIVND (reference sequence). The CDR3 consists of 14 residues. V was cut by 1 base and J by 5 bases, with 11 bases left in between. The CDR3 nucleotides read TGTGCCAGTAGTATAGCAACAGACAATTATGGCTACACCTTC. This encodes CASSIATDNYGYTF.

This chain joins TRBV10-3 and TRBJ1-2, with 10 bases that match TRBD1. Germline-derived CDR1 and CDR2 are ENHRY and SYGVKD. Losses at the gene ends were 11 bases for V and 1 base for J; bases not matched to a gene: 10. This CDR3 is 15 amino acids long. Here the CDR3 reads CAVRAGQGDNYGYTF. CDR3 sequence (DNA): TGTGCCGTACGCGCCGGACAGGGGGATAACTATGGCTACACCTTC.

This clone occurred a few times. V gene TRBV2 combines with J gene TRBJ1-6; TRBD1 matches 8 bases. Germline V gives CDR1 SNHLY, CDR2 FYNNEI. This CDR3 region has 15 residues. The ends lost 4 bases at V and 14 bases at J; junction bases unmatched: 13. The CDR3 nucleotides read TGTGCCAGCAGTGCGGGACAGGCGAGTTCTGAGGCCCTCCACTTT. It translates to CASSAGQASSEALHF.

The V and J genes are TRBV27 and TRBJ1-5; 7 bases are shared with TRBD1. CDR3 size: 16 residues. In germline, CDR1 is MNHEY, CDR2 SMNVEV (reference sequence). V lost 3 bases, J lost 11 bases, and 16 bases stayed unmatched. CDR3 amino acids: CASSLNGQVGKWAQHF. The CDR3 nucleotides read TGTGCCAGCAGTTTGAACGGACAGGTGGGTAAGTGGGCCCAGCATTTT.

The CDR3 is CASSLQRTAYEQYF. The CDR3 DNA reads TGTGCCAGCAGTCTACAAAGGACAGCCTACGAGCAGTACTTC. This rearrangement joins TRBV6-6 to TRBJ2-7, with D maybe TRBD1 (6 bases). Trimming took off 5 bases at V and 2 bases at J, with 13 bases between the two ends. The CDR3 totals 14 residues. Germline CDR1 and CDR2: MNHNY and SVGAGI (reference sequence).

This rearrangement joins TRBV7-3 to TRBJ2-1; perhaps TRBD2 as D (7 bases). V was cut by 5 bases and J by 6 bases, with 14 bases left in between. Per germline, CDR1 SGHTA and CDR2 FQGTGA. CDR3 length: 14 amino acids. For the CDR3, the DNA is TGTGCCAGCAGCCCCGGGGGGCGTTCCAATGAGCAGTTCTTC. This translates into CASSPGGRSNEQFF. The whole variable domain, filled in from reference TRBV7-3 and TRBJ2-1, reads GAGVSQTPSNKVTEKGKYVELRCDPISGHTALYWYRQSLGQGPEFLIYFQGTGAADDSGLPNDRFFAVRPEGSVSTLKIQRTERGDSAVYLCASSPGGRSNEQFFGPGTRLTVL.

A single count supports this clone. V usage is TRBV5-6 and J usage is TRBJ1-2, with 12 bases identical to TRBD1. The CDR3 covers 17 residues. CDR1 and CDR2 (germline): SGHDT, YYEEEE. The junction had 9 bases not matched to a gene; V was cut back by 4 bases and J by 2 bases. The CDR3 reads CASSPGTGGSKNYGYTF. CDR3 DNA sequence: TGTGCCAGCAGCCCCGGGACAGGGGGCTCGAAGAACTATGGCTACACCTTC.

The V call is TRBV11-2, the J call TRBJ2-1; 8 bases fit TRBD1. With V trimmed by 5 bases and J by 5 bases, 17 bases remained unmatched. The CDR3 runs to 18 residues. Looked up from germline, CDR1 is SGHAT and CDR2 is FQNNGV. Here the CDR3 DNA reads TGTGCCAGCAGCATAACCGAAGGGTACGGGACAGGCGACAATGAGCAGTTCTTC. Translation gives CASSITEGYGTGDNEQFF.

The chain carries TRBV5-4 and TRBJ1-4; D remains ambiguous. Trimming took 4 bases from V and 0 from J, leaving 10 bases between them. Looked up from germline, CDR1 is SGHNT and CDR2 is YYREEE (reference sequence). The CDR3 is 15 residues long. Here the CDR3 DNA reads TGTGCCAGCAGCATTGGACTGGCAACTAATGAAAAACTGTTTTTT. As protein: CASSIGLATNEKLFF.

The chain is built from TRBV27 and TRBJ2-3; 10 bases map to TRBD2. The CDR3 runs to 16 residues. V shed 6 bases and J 5 bases; nucleotides not matched to a gene: 11. Germline V CDR1 and CDR2: MNHEY, SMNVEV (reference sequence). CDR3 DNA sequence: TGTGCCAGCAGCGACTATAGCGGGGGGCAGGGAGATACGCAGTATTTT. Its translation: CASSDYSGGQGDTQYF.